A selection of T cell receptor beta chains follows, all from one sample in a study of T-cell reconstitution after alpha-beta-depleted transplantation in children. TCRdb re-called the PCR reads through MiXCR, storing one row per CDR3 protein. The top ten hold more than 2.5% of the sample, which has 170,000 or so distinct CDR3 sequences, approximately 6.8% seen once. The source material was PBMCs from the stem cell graft donor, sampled from the stem cell graft. The origin of the receptors is a human donor who donated a stem cell graft to a child with Wiskott-Aldrich syndrome. Each CDR3 is given with its conserved first and last residue. Each record gives: D gene, J gene, clone size, V gene, CDR3 protein, CDR3 DNA. The D gene is left open where the match is weak. Not all rows give a size; the values are once, few, many and, for expanded clones, a class.

>-|TRBJ2-1|-|TRBV5-1
CASSFASANNEQFF
TGCGCCAGCAGCTTTGCTAGCGCGAACAATGAGCAGTTCTTC
>-|TRBJ2-1|many|TRBV12-3/TRBV12-4
CASSFGSTQFF
TGTGCCAGCAGTTTCGGGAGTACGCAGTTCTTC
>-|TRBJ2-5|few|TRBV5-4
CASSLGGPETQYF
TGTGCCAGCAGCTTGGGGGGGCCAGAGACCCAGTACTTC
>TRBD1|TRBJ1-4|many|TRBV20-1
CSAGRGPNEKLFF
TGCAGTGCCGGCAGGGGGCCTAATGAAAAACTGTTTTTT
>TRBD2|TRBJ2-6|few|TRBV5-1
CASMPGLAGGSGANVLTF
TGCGCCAGCATGCCGGGACTAGCGGGAGGCTCTGGGGCCAACGTCCTGACTTTC
>TRBD1|TRBJ1-5|many|TRBV6-1
CASSPGQGARSNQPQHF
TGTGCCAGCAGTCCGGGACAGGGGGCTCGGAGCAATCAGCCCCAGCATTTT
>TRBD1|TRBJ1-6|few|TRBV5-1
CASRPVWDRVINSPLHF
TGCGCCAGCAGACCCGTTTGGGACAGGGTAATTAATTCACCCCTCCACTTT
>-|TRBJ2-2|many|TRBV11-3
CASSLASGFTLTGELFF
TGTGCCAGCAGCTTAGCCTCAGGGTTTACTCTAACCGGGGAGCTGTTTTTT
>TRBD1|TRBJ1-1|many|TRBV7-9
CASSPPGTGGVAFF
TGTGCCAGCAGCCCTCCCGGGACAGGGGGGGTCGCTTTCTTT
>-|TRBJ1-2|many|TRBV28
CASSSSDSSQHPTF
TGTGCCAGCAGCTCGTCGGACAGTTCTCAACACCCCACCTTC
>TRBD1|TRBJ2-3|few|TRBV10-1
CASSGSYRGLTDTQYF
TGCGCCAGCAGTGGATCGTACAGGGGGCTTACGGATACGCAGTATTTT
>TRBD1|TRBJ2-1|many|TRBV12-3/TRBV12-4
CASSLAWDSKNLEQFF
TGTGCCAGCAGTTTGGCGTGGGACAGTAAAAATTTGGAGCAGTTCTTC
>-|TRBJ2-5|-|TRBV15
CATSRGGLAETQYF
TGTGCCACCAGCAGAGGGGGGCTAGCGGAGACCCAGTACTTC
>TRBD2|TRBJ2-3|-|TRBV3-1
CASSQEVAGGRFTDTQYF
TGTGCCAGCAGCCAAGAGGTAGCGGGGGGGAGATTCACAGATACGCAGTATTTT
>-|TRBJ1-4|many|TRBV6-1
CASSEQGSITTNEKLFF
TGTGCCAGCAGTGAACAGGGGAGTATTACAACTAATGAAAAACTGTTTTTT
>-|TRBJ1-1|few|TRBV20-1
CSARVGSSNTEAFF
TGCAGTGCTAGAGTGGGCAGTTCGAACACTGAAGCTTTCTTT
>TRBD2|TRBJ2-7|many|TRBV7-2
CASSGSGRGREQYF
TGTGCCAGCAGCGGTAGCGGGAGAGGAAGAGAGCAGTACTTC
>-|TRBJ2-7|many|TRBV5-1
CASSFLPSYEQYF
TGCGCCAGCAGCTTCTTGCCTTCCTACGAGCAGTACTTC
>-|TRBJ1-2|many|TRBV5-1
CASSLASHRVFFLSSYGYTF
TGCGCCAGCAGCTTGGCGAGCCACAGGGTTTTCTTCCTAAGCAGCTATGGCTACACCTTC
>TRBD2|TRBJ2-3|many|TRBV20-1
CSVFAGGTDTQYF
TGCAGTGTCTTTGCGGGAGGAACAGATACGCAGTATTTT
>TRBD1|TRBJ2-5|many|TRBV7-2
CASSGDRKETQYF
TGTGCCAGCAGCGGGGACAGAAAAGAGACCCAGTACTTC
>TRBD1|TRBJ2-3|many|TRBV10-3
CAISDRGDADTQYF
TGTGCCATCAGCGACAGGGGGGACGCAGATACGCAGTATTTT
>-|TRBJ2-1|many|TRBV5-6
CASSPAGDGYNEQFF
TGTGCCAGCAGCCCCGCAGGGGATGGGTACAATGAGCAGTTCTTC
>-|TRBJ1-2|many|TRBV20-1
CSARVVEGSYGYTF
TGCAGTGCTAGAGTGGTGGAGGGGAGCTATGGCTACACCTTC
>TRBD1|TRBJ2-1|many|TRBV12-3/TRBV12-4
CASSLLGQGANEQFF
TGTGCCAGCAGTTTGCTGGGACAGGGGGCGAATGAGCAGTTCTTC
>TRBD1|TRBJ2-7|-|TRBV6-1
CASGDRAYEQYF
TGTGCCAGCGGAGACAGGGCCTACGAGCAGTACTTC
>-|TRBJ2-1|many|TRBV7-9
CASSLALGEAGHNEQFF
TGTGCCAGCAGCTTAGCTCTGGGGGAGGCAGGCCACAATGAGCAGTTCTTC
>-|TRBJ2-1|many|TRBV7-2
CASSLDPGGISEQFF
TGTGCCAGCAGCTTAGATCCCGGGGGCATCAGTGAGCAGTTCTTC
>-|TRBJ2-1|many|TRBV5-1
CASSLVGYNEQFF
TGCGCCAGCAGCTTGGTGGGTTACAATGAGCAGTTCTTC
>-|TRBJ2-3|many|TRBV25-1
CASSENWGSTDTQYF
TGTGCCAGCAGTGAGAATTGGGGGAGCACAGATACGCAGTATTTT
>TRBD2|TRBJ2-1|-|TRBV11-2
CASSYRLAADNEQFF
TGTGCCAGCAGCTACCGACTAGCGGCGGACAATGAGCAGTTCTTC
>-|TRBJ2-5|many|TRBV6-1
CASRGLMYQETQYF
TGTGCCAGCAGGGGACTCATGTACCAAGAGACCCAGTACTTC
>TRBD2|TRBJ2-2|many|TRBV5-1
CASSLEPGGSNTGELFF
TGCGCCAGCAGCTTGGAGCCGGGGGGGTCGAACACCGGGGAGCTGTTTTTT
>TRBD1|TRBJ2-7|many|TRBV5-6
CASSSWTGDSYEQYF
TGTGCCAGCAGCTCGTGGACAGGAGACTCCTACGAGCAGTACTTC
>-|TRBJ2-2|many|TRBV5-1
CASSLGVDHTGELFF
TGCGCCAGCAGCTTGGGAGTAGATCACACCGGGGAGCTGTTTTTT